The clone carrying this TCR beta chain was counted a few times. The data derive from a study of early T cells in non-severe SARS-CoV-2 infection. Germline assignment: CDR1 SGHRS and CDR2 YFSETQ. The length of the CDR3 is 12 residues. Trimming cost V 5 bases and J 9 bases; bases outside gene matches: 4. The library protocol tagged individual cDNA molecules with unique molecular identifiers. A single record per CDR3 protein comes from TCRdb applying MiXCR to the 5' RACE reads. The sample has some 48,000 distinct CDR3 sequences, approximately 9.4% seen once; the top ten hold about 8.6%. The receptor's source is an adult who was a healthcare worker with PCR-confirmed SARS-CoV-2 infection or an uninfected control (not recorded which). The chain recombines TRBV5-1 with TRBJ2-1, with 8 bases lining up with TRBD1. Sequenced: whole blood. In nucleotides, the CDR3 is TGCGCCAGCAGACAGGGGGTCGGTGAGCAGTTCTTC. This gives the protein CASRQGVGEQFF. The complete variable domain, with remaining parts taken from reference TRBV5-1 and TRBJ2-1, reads KAGVTQTPRYLIKTRGQQVTLSCSPISGHRSVSWYQQTPGQGLQFLFEYFSETQRNKGNFPGRFSGRQFSNSRSEMNVSTLELGDSALYLCASRQGVGEQFFGPGTRLTVL.